The 25 T cell receptor beta chains in this list originate from one sample, sequenced in a study of breast tumors, draining lymph nodes, adjacent tissues. Samples came from axillary lymph nodes draining the breast cancer. One entry per CDR3 protein results from TCRdb running MiXCR on the multiplex PCR reads. The repertoire holds 85,000 to 130,000 distinct CDR3 sequences, with more than 25% as singletons. The source material was axillary lymph node tissue. The receptors derive from a female donor with breast cancer. Some clones in this sample may be carry-over from other donors' samples.

Many counts were recorded for this clonotype. The chain recombines TRBV9 with TRBJ2-7; D ambiguous. The germline CDR1 and CDR2 sequences are SGDLS and YYNGEE. The CDR3 spans 14 residues. Trimming removed 2 bases at V and 4 bases at J, with 13 bases between. CDR3 amino acids: CASSVATSEYEQYF. CDR3 nucleotide sequence: TGTGCCAGCAGCGTCGCGACATCGGAATACGAGCAGTACTTC.

This clonotype was seen at least ten times. An end of the junction does not agree with germline; a read error may underlie this. The chain employs TRBV20-1 and TRBJ2-1; maybe TRBD2 (5 bases). The CDR3 extends over 14 amino acids. The V gene's germline CDR1 is DFQATT and CDR2 SNEGSKA (reference sequence). For the CDR3, the DNA is TGCAGTACCCCGGGGAAGAGCTCCTACACTGAGCAGTTCTTC. Residues: CSTPGKSSYTEQFF.

This clonotype was found many times. V gene TRBV4-1 combines with J gene TRBJ2-3, with 11 bases aligning to TRBD1. Germline V gene sequence: CDR1 MGHRA, CDR2 YSYEKL. The CDR3 has 16 amino acids. J gave up 4 bases and V 0 bases, and 3 bases lay outside the gene matches. Here the CDR3 DNA reads TGCGCCAGCAGCCAAGAGAGGGGACAGGGGGCAGATACGCAGTATTTT. Translating it yields CASSQERGQGADTQYF.

This clonotype was picked up many times. The chain couples TRBV20-1 to TRBJ2-1, with 10 nucleotides matching TRBD2. Per the germline V gene, CDR1 is DFQATT and CDR2 is SNEGSKA (reference sequence). The CDR3 extends over 16 amino acids. With V trimmed by 1 base and J by 4 bases, 7 bases remained unmatched. The CDR3 region is CSARGSTSGTYNEQFF. CDR3 sequence (DNA): TGCAGTGCTAGAGGGAGCACTAGCGGGACGTACAATGAGCAGTTCTTC.

V is TRBV7-9 and J is TRBJ2-7; 11 nucleotides agree with TRBD2. The CDR3 runs 15 residues. Trimming at V came to 5 bases and at J to 5 bases, leaving 8 bases not matched to a gene. Germline V lookup: CDR1 SEHNR, CDR2 FQNEAQ (reference sequence). Here the CDR3 DNA reads TGTGCCAGCAGCCGACTAGCGGGGCCTAACGACGAGCAGTACTTC. It encodes CASSRLAGPNDEQYF.

This chain links TRBV5-1 with TRBJ1-3; a possible D gene is TRBD1 (6 bases). The CDR3 length is 14 residues. V lost 7 bases to trimming and J lost 0 bases, with 11 bases between them. Germline assignment: CDR1 SGHRS and CDR2 YFSETQ. CDR3 nucleotide sequence: TGCGCCAGCGGCAGGGGAGCCTCTGGAAACACCATATATTTT. Its protein is CASGRGASGNTIYF.

This clonotype was seen at least ten times. One base away lies a much larger clone, so this may be a sequencing read error. The chain couples TRBV20-1 to TRBJ1-5, with 7 bases matching TRBD1. CDR3 size: 14 residues. Germline V gene lookup returns CDR1 DFQATT and CDR2 SNEGSKA (reference sequence). The ends lost 4 bases at V and 9 bases at J; junction bases unmatched: 12. For the CDR3, the DNA is TGCAGTGCTACAGGACAGGAGTTTGATCCGCCCCAGCATTTT. This encodes CSATGQEFDPPQHF.

Ten or more counts support this clonotype. CDR3 nucleotides: TGCGCCAGCAGCCAAGATCGGGGAAGGTCCCCCGGGGAGCTGTTTTTT. Its translation: CASSQDRGRSPGELFF. The gene calls are TRBV4-3 and TRBJ2-2; D perhaps matches TRBD2 (5 bases). Germline lookup yields CDR1 LGHNA and CDR2 YSLEER. This CDR3 has 16 amino acids. The ends were cut back, 0 bases at V and 6 bases at J, with 14 bases in the middle.

About this clonotype itself: With a much larger clone just one base away, this may be a read error. The rearrangement links TRBV9 to TRBJ2-1; 7 bases map to TRBD2. The CDR3 sequence is 14 residues long. Germline V gene lookup returns CDR1 SGDLS and CDR2 YYNGEE. The CDR3 coding sequence is TGTGCCAGCGGGCGGGGGACGTCCTACAATGAGCAGTCCTTC. It translates to CASGRGTSYNEQSF.

The sample holds many counts of this clonotype. This chain uses TRBV27 with TRBJ1-6; D gene unclear. Germline CDR1 reads MNHEY; CDR2 reads SMNVEV (reference sequence). Trimming cost V 4 bases and J 2 bases, with 15 bases left between them. The CDR3 consists of 17 residues. CDR3 DNA: TGTGCCAGCAGTTCGAGGGCGGGAGTCCCCTATAATTCACCCCTCCACTTT. This codes for CASSSRAGVPYNSPLHF.

About this clonotype: Relative to the germline gene, one junction end is altered; a read error may explain this. The rearrangement links TRBV9 to TRBJ2-5, with 14 bases identical to TRBD2. This CDR3 is 12 amino acids long. The germline V gene has CDR1 SGDLS and CDR2 YYNGEE. For the CDR3, the DNA is TGTGCCAGCAGCGTAGGGGGGACTAGCGGGGGCTTC. Amino acid sequence: CASSVGGTSGGF.

This clonotype was detected many times. The rearrangement links TRBV4-2 to TRBJ2-7; 8 nucleotides align to TRBD2. CDR1 is LGHNA and CDR2 is YNFKEQ in the germline V gene. The CDR3 sequence is 15 residues long. J gave up 4 bases and V 2 bases, and 7 bases lay outside the gene matches. The CDR3 region has the DNA TGTGCCAGCAGCCAATCAGGAGCGGGAGCTTACGAGCAGTACTTC. Amino acids: CASSQSGAGAYEQYF.

About this clonotype: A read error may explain this, as a much larger clone is one base away. In this CDR3 the conserved last residue, phenylalanine or tryptophan, is missing, so a read error is likely. The limits of the CDR3 on the DNA are not certain, so only TCRdb's listed CDR3 is given. The V call is TRBV20-1, the J call TRBJ1-2. CDR1 DFQATT and CDR2 SNEGSKA come from the germline V gene (reference sequence). The CDR3 length is 12 residues, termini included. CDR3: CSARDGRYGSTL.

To note about this clonotype: The junction departs from the called germline gene at one end, perhaps through a read error. This chain links TRBV10-2 with TRBJ1-4; 7 nucleotides line up with TRBD1. Per the germline V gene, CDR1 is WSHSY and CDR2 is SAAADI. The CDR3 length is 14 residues. The DNA of the CDR3 is TGCGCCAGCAGTGACACAGGGGTGAAGGAAGAACTGCTTTTT. This encodes CASSDTGVKEELLF.

Remarks on this clonotype: Germline and junction disagree at one end, which may indicate a read error. This chain uses TRBV24-1 with TRBJ2-1, with 7 nucleotides matching TRBD2. This CDR3 comprises 15 residues. The V gene's germline CDR1 is KGHDR and CDR2 SFDVKD. The CDR3: CATSDAGTTPNEQSF. In nucleotides, the CDR3 is TGTGCCACCAGTGATGCCGGGACTACGCCCAATGAGCAGTCCTTC.

There are many counts of this clonotype. The chain employs TRBV4-3 and TRBJ1-4; D is uncertain. Trimming took 1 base from V and 5 from J, leaving 8 bases between them. CDR1 LGHNA and CDR2 YSLEER come from the germline V gene. The CDR3 loop spans 14 amino acids. The CDR3 nucleotides read TGCGCCAGCAGCCAAGCGGACGGAAATGAAAAACTGTTTTTT. As protein: CASSQADGNEKLFF.

This clonotype has a count of ten or more. The gene calls are TRBV9 and TRBJ1-6, with D possibly being TRBD1 (5 bases). Germline V gene sequence: CDR1 SGDLS, CDR2 YYNGEE. V gave up 2 bases and J gave up 3 bases, with 9 bases separating them. CDR3 length: 15 amino acids. The DNA for the CDR3 is TGTGCCAGCAGCGTCCCCCAGGGCTATAATTCACCCCTCCACTTT. Translation gives CASSVPQGYNSPLHF.

This chain joins TRBV2 and TRBJ2-6; D may correspond to TRBD1 or TRBD2 (6 bases each). In germline, CDR1 is SNHLY, CDR2 FYNNEI. This CDR3 contains 16 residues. Trimming stripped 7 bases from V and 0 bases from J, with 13 bases between. This chain's CDR3 is CASTGGPPSGANVLTF. The CDR3 DNA reads as TGTGCCAGCACTGGGGGGCCGCCCTCTGGGGCCAACGTCCTGACTTTC.

This clonotype was observed once. The V gene is TRBV7-8, the J gene TRBJ2-5; TRBD2 aligns across 14 bases. Germline CDR1 reads SGHVS; CDR2 reads FQNEAQ. This CDR3 contains 17 residues. V shed 5 bases, J shed 5 bases, and the junction held 10 bases outside the gene matches. The CDR3 sequence is CASSPSPRLAGGETQYF. DNA for the CDR3: TGTGCCAGCAGCCCATCCCCGAGACTAGCGGGGGGGGAGACCCAGTACTTC.

This clonotype came up many times. This rearrangement joins TRBV19 to TRBJ2-1; a possible D gene is TRBD2 (6 bases). In germline, CDR1 is LNHDA, CDR2 SQIVND (reference sequence). The CDR3 is 14 residues long. Deletions cut 11 bases from V and 5 bases from J, with 19 bases between. The CDR3: CASSNGGKNNEQFF. The CDR3 region has the DNA TGTGCCTCCAGTAATGGCGGGAAGAACAATGAGCAGTTCTTC.

At least ten counts were recorded for this clonotype. The rearrangement joins TRBV7-3 to TRBJ1-2; D remains ambiguous. Trimming took off 3 bases at V and 8 bases at J, with 19 bases between the two ends. Germline V gives CDR1 SGHTA, CDR2 FQGTGA. CDR3 length: 15 amino acids. This CDR3 reads CASSLEGGRLGGYTF. The CDR3 DNA reads TGTGCCAGCAGCTTGGAGGGAGGGCGCCTTGGAGGCTACACCTTC.

V gene TRBV14 combines with J gene TRBJ2-3, with 12 positions matching TRBD2. The CDR3 totals 18 residues. Germline-derived CDR1 and CDR2 are SGHDN and FVKESK. Germline trimming cut 1 base from V and 0 bases from J; bases unmatched to any gene: 5. CDR3 amino acids: CASSQVRTSGESTDTQYF. As DNA, the CDR3 is TGTGCCAGCAGCCAAGTACGGACTAGCGGGGAGAGCACAGATACGCAGTATTTT.

For this clonotype: Since no conserved phenylalanine or tryptophan closes the CDR3, a read error is the likely cause. The DNA is omitted, as the CDR3 cannot be located on it reliably, and the CDR3 follows TCRdb's listing. V and J are TRBV7-9 and TRBJ1-4. The CDR3 adds up to 14 amino acids, both ends counted. CDR1 is SEHNR, CDR2 FQNEAQ, per germline (reference sequence). CDR3: CASTSGQDNEKLLL.

This clonotype was observed many times. The rearrangement joins TRBV11-2 to TRBJ1-4, with 9 bases matching TRBD1. The CDR3 is 16 residues long. The germline V gene has CDR1 SGHAT and CDR2 FQNNGV. V lost 6 bases and J lost 7; bases outside the gene matches: 12. The CDR3 spells CASSKSKGQGGEKLFF. The CDR3 region has the DNA TGTGCCAGCAGTAAATCTAAGGGACAGGGAGGTGAAAAACTGTTTTTT.

This chain joins TRBV7-3 and TRBJ2-2; TRBD1 is a possible D gene (6 bases). V gave up 2 bases and J gave up 6 bases, with 7 bases separating them. Per the germline V gene, CDR1 is SGHTA and CDR2 is FQGTGA. The CDR3 sequence is 13 residues long. The DNA of the CDR3 is TGTGCCAGCAGCTTAGGACAGTCCGGGGAGCTGTTTTTT. Protein: CASSLGQSGELFF.